This entry describes one T cell receptor (beta chain). Its antigen is still unknown. TCRdb keeps only in-frame clones here, not all; method: immunoSEQ multiplex PCR. In the table there are under 200,000 clones, about 88% of which are singletons. The sample belongs to a study of T cell responses to AZD1222 COVID-19 vaccine. Overall study results and limits: The study found vaccine-associated CD4 TCRs spanning spike, dominant at 160-218 and 743-854. Regions left unmutated in variants are reportedly the target of nearly half of spike-specific TCRs.

Germline V gene sequence: CDR1 LNHDA, CDR2 SQIVND (reference sequence). Trimming pared 4 bases from V and 7 bases from J, leaving 13 bases between. This CDR3 has 13 residues. Here the sequenced sample was peripheral blood, taken 28 days after the second AZD1222 dose. This clonotype was obtained from an adult who received the AZD1222 COVID-19 vaccine. The rearrangement links TRBV19 to TRBJ1-2; D gene ambiguous. CDR3 sequence (DNA): TGTGCCAGTAGTAACCAGGTAGGCGGTGGCTACACCTTC. It yields the protein CASSNQVGGGYTF.